These T cell receptor beta chains were read from a single sample in a study of shared clonotypes between healthy human individuals. Here immunoSEQ multiplex PCR was the method, and the copy in TCRdb shows in-frame clones only, minus some. The sample lists some 1 million clones, more than 60% occurring once. The material sequenced was memory CD4+ T cells sorted from blood. Every receptor here comes from a man aged 18-30 years in good health. CDR3s include the opening cysteine and the closing phenylalanine or tryptophan. D genes are given only for firm matches. Size is stated for part of the rows, as once, few or many counts, or as a class when the clone is expanded.

J gene | clone size | V gene | D gene | CDR3 DNA | CDR3 protein
TRBJ2-2 | many | TRBV4-1 | - | TGCGCCAGCGGGAGAATGACCGGGGAGCTGTTTTTT | CASGRMTGELFF
TRBJ2-7 | - | TRBV6-5 | TRBD1 | TGTGCCAGCAGTTACCGGGACAGGGGGCGCGGGTACGAGCAGTACTTC | CASSYRDRGRGYEQYF
TRBJ2-7 | - | TRBV28 | TRBD1 | TGTGCCAGCAGTTTACCAGACAGGGGGCGAATACGCGAGCAGTACTTC | CASSLPDRGRIREQYF
TRBJ1-1 | - | TRBV6-5 | TRBD1 | TGTGCCAGCAGTTCATACAGGGGCACTGAAGCTTTCTTT | CASSSYRGTEAFF
TRBJ1-3 | - | TRBV25-1 | TRBD1 | TGTGCCAGCAGCATGACAGGGGCCGATGGAAACACCATATATTTT | CASSMTGADGNTIYF
TRBJ1-1 | once | TRBV27 | TRBD1 | TGTGCCAGCAGTTTAGCCACCTTGACAGGGGGCAATGAAGCTTTCTTT | CASSLATLTGGNEAFF
TRBJ2-3 | - | TRBV30 | TRBD2 | TGTGCCTGGAGCTCTCGGCGGGGGACAGATACGCAGTATTTT | CAWSSRRGTDTQYF
TRBJ1-2 | many | TRBV19 | TRBD1 | TGTGCCAGTACCACGGACCGGGACAGGGACGGCTACACCTTC | CASTTDRDRDGYTF
TRBJ2-1 | - | TRBV5-6 | - | TGTGCCAGCAGCTTGATCCTCCCCCACGAGCAGTTCTTC | CASSLILPHEQFF
TRBJ1-6 | - | TRBV2 | TRBD1 | TGTGCCAGCAGTGGGACAGGGAATTCACCCCTCCACTTT | CASSGTGNSPLHF
TRBJ1-6 | - | TRBV7-2 | TRBD1 | TGTGCCAGCAGCTTAGCTCCTGTTCCAGGGGGAAAATCACCCCTCCACTTT | CASSLAPVPGGKSPLHF
TRBJ1-1 | - | TRBV5-4 | TRBD1 | TGTGCCAGCAGCTCGAAAGGACAGGGGGACACTGAAGCTTTCTTT | CASSSKGQGDTEAFF
TRBJ2-1 | - | TRBV10-2 | TRBD2 | TGCGCCAGCAGTCCGGGACTAGCGGGAGGAAATGAGCAGTTCTTC | CASSPGLAGGNEQFF
TRBJ2-7 | - | TRBV10-3 | - | TGTGCCATCAGTGAGTCGGGCAGGCTGGGAGAGCAGTACTTC | CAISESGRLGEQYF
TRBJ1-3 | - | TRBV18 | - | TGTGCCAGCTCACCGGGCCGTCAGGGAAACACCATATATTTT | CASSPGRQGNTIYF
TRBJ2-1 | - | TRBV11-2 | TRBD1 | TGTGCCAGCAGCTTAGTGATGGCAATGCGACAGGGGGGAAACAATGAGCAGTTCTTC | CASSLVMAMRQGGNNEQFF
TRBJ1-1 | - | TRBV6-1 | - | TGTGCCAGCAGTGACCCACTCGGGGGCCCTGAAGCTTTCTTT | CASSDPLGGPEAFF
TRBJ2-1 | - | TRBV15 | TRBD2 | TGTGCCACCAGCAGAGAACTAGCGGGGAACAATGAGCAGTTCTTC | CATSRELAGNNEQFF
TRBJ2-5 | - | TRBV12-5 | - | TGTGCTAGTGGTCCCGGGACCTCCATGGAGACCCAGTACTTC | CASGPGTSMETQYF
TRBJ2-7 | - | TRBV2 | - | TGTGCCAGCAGTGAAGCCGCGGGATACGAGCAGTACTTC | CASSEAAGYEQYF
TRBJ2-7 | - | TRBV7-2 | - | TGTGCCAGCAGCTTTTTTCGGCAGGGGTACGAGCAGTACTTC | CASSFFRQGYEQYF
TRBJ2-5 | - | TRBV11-3 | - | TGTGCCAGCAGCACAAGAGGTGGGGTCGGGGCGGAGACCCAGTACTTC | CASSTRGGVGAETQYF
TRBJ2-3 | - | TRBV6-1 | - | TGTGCCAGCAGTGAAGCGCTTCAAAGGGGGTACTACACAGATACGCAGTATTTT | CASSEALQRGYYTDTQYF
TRBJ1-6 | - | TRBV7-3 | - | TGTGCCAGCAGCTTAATGGGCTTTGGGAATTCACCCCTCCACTTT | CASSLMGFGNSPLHF
TRBJ2-2 | once | TRBV7-9 | TRBD2 | TGTGCCAGCAGCCGATCGCTAGCGGACAACACCGGGGAGCTGTTTTTT | CASSRSLADNTGELFF
TRBJ1-6 | - | TRBV5-5 | - | TGTGCCAGCAGCCTTCCGGGACTCGGATCACCCCTCCACTTT | CASSLPGLGSPLHF
TRBJ1-1 | - | TRBV7-8 | - | TGTGCCAGCAGCTTAGGAGGGGCGGGGAACACTGAAGCTTTCTTT | CASSLGGAGNTEAFF
TRBJ2-1 | - | TRBV29-1 | - | TGCAGCGTTACCCCCCTTGCGGGCAATGAGCAGTTCTTC | CSVTPLAGNEQFF
TRBJ1-2 | - | TRBV10-3 | - | TGTGCCATCAGGGCCCTCGGGTCCGGCTACACCTTC | CAIRALGSGYTF
TRBJ2-7 | few | TRBV29-1 | TRBD1 | TGCAGCGTTCAAAGGGGGCGCGAGCAGTACTTC | CSVQRGREQYF
TRBJ2-1 | - | TRBV25-1 | - | TGTGCCAGCAGTGAGCCGGACCTGAATGAGCAGTTCTTC | CASSEPDLNEQFF
TRBJ1-1 | few | TRBV5-6 | TRBD1 | TGTGCCAGCAGCAGGGACAGGGGGGAAGCTTTCTTT | CASSRDRGEAFF
TRBJ1-5 | few | TRBV18 | - | TGTGCCAGCTCGCAAGGAAAAGGGGGGTATCAGCCCCAGCATTTT | CASSQGKGGYQPQHF
TRBJ2-3 | - | TRBV5-6 | - | TGTGCCAGCAGCTTGGCAGGGGGCACAGATACGCAGTATTTT | CASSLAGGTDTQYF
TRBJ2-2 | - | TRBV6-1 | - | TGTGCCACCGGCTGGACGGATCATAACACCGGGGAGCTGTTTTTT | CATGWTDHNTGELFF
TRBJ1-5 | - | TRBV2 | TRBD1 | TGTGCCAGCAGAGGGACAGGGGCGTGGGGCAATCAGCCCCAGCATTTT | CASRGTGAWGNQPQHF
TRBJ2-7 | - | TRBV15 | - | TGTGCCACCAGCAGAGATAAACAGGGTAGAAGCTCCTACGAGCAGTACTTC | CATSRDKQGRSSYEQYF
TRBJ1-1 | - | TRBV6-1 | - | TGTGCCAGCAGGGCGCGAGGAAAGGTTGAAGCTTTCTTT | CASRARGKVEAFF
TRBJ2-5 | - | TRBV12-5 | TRBD2 | TGTGCTAGTCTGTTGACTAGCGAATTGACCCAGTACTTC | CASLLTSELTQYF
TRBJ2-7 | - | TRBV5-1 | - | TGCGCCAGCAGCTCCCTACTCGGACAAGTCTACGAGCAGTACTTC | CASSSLLGQVYEQYF
TRBJ2-7 | - | TRBV10-3 | - | TGTGCCATCAGTGAGAGCTCCTACGAGCAGTACTTC | CAISESSYEQYF
TRBJ2-3 | - | TRBV29-1 | TRBD2 | TGCAGCGTTGGAGCTAGCGGGGGGGCAGTAGATACGCAGTATTTT | CSVGASGGAVDTQYF
TRBJ2-2 | - | TRBV2 | TRBD2 | TGTGCCAGCAGTTTCTTCGGGGGGGCCCCCACCGGGGAGCTGTTTTTT | CASSFFGGAPTGELFF
TRBJ2-1 | - | TRBV7-9 | TRBD2 | TGTGCCAGCAGCTTAGCTAGCGGGGGGAACTTTAAGCAGAATGAGCAGTTCTTC | CASSLASGGNFKQNEQFF
TRBJ2-6 | few | TRBV5-5 | - | TGTGCCAGCAGCTTATTCGAACCCATTTCCGGGGCCAACGTCCTGACTTTC | CASSLFEPISGANVLTF
TRBJ1-2 | - | TRBV5-1 | - | TGCGCCAGCAGCTTGGGGACGGCAAACTATGGCTACACCTTC | CASSLGTANYGYTF
TRBJ1-2 | - | TRBV27 | TRBD1 | TGTGCCAGCAGACCCCGGGACAGGGGACACTATGGCTACACCTTC | CASRPRDRGHYGYTF
TRBJ1-1 | few | TRBV30 | - | TGTGCCTGGAGACAGACCGAGAACACTGAAGCTTTCTTT | CAWRQTENTEAFF
TRBJ1-6 | - | TRBV20-1 | - | TGCAGTGCTGCTAATTCACCCCTCCACTTT | CSAANSPLHF
TRBJ1-4 | - | TRBV6-5 | - | TGTGCCAGCAGTCAGGGCCAAATGCTTGAAAAACTGTTTTTT | CASSQGQMLEKLFF
TRBJ2-3 | - | TRBV7-3 | TRBD2 | TGTGCCAGCACCAAGGGCGGGGGATCGACAGATACGCAGTATTTT | CASTKGGGSTDTQYF
TRBJ2-3 | - | TRBV28 | - | TGTGCCAGCAGCCCACAGGCCACAGATACGCAGTATTTT | CASSPQATDTQYF
TRBJ1-2 | - | TRBV2 | TRBD1 | TGTGCCAGCAGTGTGACAGGGGGCGCCCACTATGGCTACACCTTC | CASSVTGGAHYGYTF